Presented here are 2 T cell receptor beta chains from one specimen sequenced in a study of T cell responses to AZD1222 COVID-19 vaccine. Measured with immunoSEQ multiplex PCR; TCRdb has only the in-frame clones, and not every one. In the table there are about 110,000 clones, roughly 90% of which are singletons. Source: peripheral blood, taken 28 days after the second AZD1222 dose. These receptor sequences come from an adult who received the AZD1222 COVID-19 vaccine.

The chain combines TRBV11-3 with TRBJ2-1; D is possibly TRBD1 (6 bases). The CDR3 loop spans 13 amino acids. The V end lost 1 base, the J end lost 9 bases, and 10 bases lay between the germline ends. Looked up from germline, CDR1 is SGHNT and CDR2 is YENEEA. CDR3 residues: CASSLALQGEQFF. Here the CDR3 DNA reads TGTGCCAGCAGCTTAGCCCTACAGGGTGAGCAGTTCTTC.

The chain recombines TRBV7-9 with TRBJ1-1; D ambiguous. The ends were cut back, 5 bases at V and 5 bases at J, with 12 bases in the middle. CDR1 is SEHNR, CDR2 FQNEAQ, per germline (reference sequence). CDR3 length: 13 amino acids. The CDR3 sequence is CASSLDIGTEAFF. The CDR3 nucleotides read TGTGCCAGCAGCCTCGACATCGGGACTGAAGCTTTCTTT.